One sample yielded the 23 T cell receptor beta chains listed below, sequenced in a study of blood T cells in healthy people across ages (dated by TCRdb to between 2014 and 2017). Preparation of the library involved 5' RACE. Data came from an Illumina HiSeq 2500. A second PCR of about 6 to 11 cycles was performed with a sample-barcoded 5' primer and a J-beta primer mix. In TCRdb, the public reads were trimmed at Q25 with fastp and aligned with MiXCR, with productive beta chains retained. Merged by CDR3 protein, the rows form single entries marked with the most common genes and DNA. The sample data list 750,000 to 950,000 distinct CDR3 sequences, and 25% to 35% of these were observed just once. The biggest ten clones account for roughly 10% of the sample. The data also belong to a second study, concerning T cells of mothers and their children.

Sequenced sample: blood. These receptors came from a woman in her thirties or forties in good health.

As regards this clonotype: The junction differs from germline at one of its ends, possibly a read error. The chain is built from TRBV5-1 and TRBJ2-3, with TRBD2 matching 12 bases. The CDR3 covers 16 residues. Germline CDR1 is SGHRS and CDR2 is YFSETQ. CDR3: CASSHGLAGSTDAQYF. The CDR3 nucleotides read TGCGCCAGCAGCCACGGACTAGCGGGGAGCACAGATGCGCAGTATTTT.

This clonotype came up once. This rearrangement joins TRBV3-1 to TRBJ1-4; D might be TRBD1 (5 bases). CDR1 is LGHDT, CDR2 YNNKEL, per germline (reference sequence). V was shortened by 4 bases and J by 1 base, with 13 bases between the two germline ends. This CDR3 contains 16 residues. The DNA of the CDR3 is TGTGCCAGCAGCCCGATTGGTGGGGGAACTAATGAAAAACTGTTTTTT. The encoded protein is CASSPIGGGTNEKLFF.

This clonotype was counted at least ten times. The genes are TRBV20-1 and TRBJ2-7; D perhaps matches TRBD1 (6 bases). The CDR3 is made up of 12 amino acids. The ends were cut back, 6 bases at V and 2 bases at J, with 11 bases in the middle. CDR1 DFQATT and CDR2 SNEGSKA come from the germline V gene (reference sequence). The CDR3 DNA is TGCAGTGCGGTGGACAGTCCCTACGAGCAGTACTTC. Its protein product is CSAVDSPYEQYF.

The CDR3 nucleotides are TGTGCCAGCAGCTACTCAGGGTTCTACACCTTC. Its protein is CASSYSGFYTF. This chain connects TRBV5-6 to TRBJ1-2; the D gene is possibly TRBD1 (5 bases). V was trimmed by 3 bases and J by 10 bases, leaving 10 bases between them. This CDR3 is 11 amino acids long. Germline V CDR1 and CDR2: SGHDT, YYEEEE.

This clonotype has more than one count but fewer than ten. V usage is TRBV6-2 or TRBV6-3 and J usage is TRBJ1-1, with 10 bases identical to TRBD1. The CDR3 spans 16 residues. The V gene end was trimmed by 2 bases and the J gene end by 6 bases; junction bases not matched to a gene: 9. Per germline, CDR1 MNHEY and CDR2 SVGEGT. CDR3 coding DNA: TGTGCCAGCAGTTACGAGAGGGGACAGGGGCTCCCTGAAGCTTTCTTT. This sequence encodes CASSYERGQGLPEAFF.

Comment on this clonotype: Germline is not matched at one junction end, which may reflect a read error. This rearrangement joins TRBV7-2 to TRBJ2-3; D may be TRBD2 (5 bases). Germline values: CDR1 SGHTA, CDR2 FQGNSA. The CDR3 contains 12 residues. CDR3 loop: CASSFRGDTLYF. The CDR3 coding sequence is TGTGCCAGCAGCTTCCGGGGAGATACGCTGTATTTT.

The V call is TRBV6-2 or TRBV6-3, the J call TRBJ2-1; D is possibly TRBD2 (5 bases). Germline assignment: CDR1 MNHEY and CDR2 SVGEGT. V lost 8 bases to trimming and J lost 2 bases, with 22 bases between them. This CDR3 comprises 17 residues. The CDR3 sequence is CASLSRGSGLTYNEQFF. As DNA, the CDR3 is TGTGCCAGCTTGAGTCGTGGCTCGGGGTTGACCTACAATGAGCAGTTCTTC.

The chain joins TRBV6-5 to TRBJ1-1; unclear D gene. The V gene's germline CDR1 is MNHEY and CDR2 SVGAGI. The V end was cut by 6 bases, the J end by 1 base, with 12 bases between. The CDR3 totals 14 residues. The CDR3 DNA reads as TGTGCCAGCAGCCCTAGCTGGGGGAACACTGAAGCTTTCTTT. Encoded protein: CASSPSWGNTEAFF.

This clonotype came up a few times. The CDR3 sequence is CASSASREKLFF. The CDR3 nucleotides read TGTGCCAGCAGTGCTAGCAGAGAAAAACTGTTTTTT. The J gene is TRBJ1-4, the V gene TRBV6-6; D unresolved. Trimming pared 5 bases from V and 8 bases from J, leaving 9 bases between. There are 12 residues in the CDR3. The germline V gene encodes CDR1 MNHNY and CDR2 SVGAGI (reference sequence).

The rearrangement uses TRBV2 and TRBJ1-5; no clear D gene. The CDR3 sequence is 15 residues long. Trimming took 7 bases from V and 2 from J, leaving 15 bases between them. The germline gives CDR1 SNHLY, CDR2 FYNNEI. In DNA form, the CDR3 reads TGTGCCAGCACCCGAGAAAATCGGGGCAATCAGCCCCAGCATTTT. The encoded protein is CASTRENRGNQPQHF.

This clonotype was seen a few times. CDR3 amino acids: CAISPRGYEQYF. The CDR3 DNA reads as TGTGCCATCAGCCCCAGGGGCTACGAGCAGTACTTC. This chain links TRBV10-3 with TRBJ2-7; D may be TRBD1 (6 bases). Germline CDR1 and CDR2: ENHRY and SYGVKD. CDR3 length equals 12 residues. V dropped 6 bases and J dropped 3 bases, with 9 bases sitting between them.

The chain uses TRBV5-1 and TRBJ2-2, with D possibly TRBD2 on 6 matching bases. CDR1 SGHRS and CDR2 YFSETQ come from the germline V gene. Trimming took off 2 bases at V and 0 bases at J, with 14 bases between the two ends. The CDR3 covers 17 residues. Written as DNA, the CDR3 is TGCGCCAGCAGCTTAGGGCATAGGGAGGCGAACACCGGGGAGCTGTTTTTT. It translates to CASSLGHREANTGELFF.

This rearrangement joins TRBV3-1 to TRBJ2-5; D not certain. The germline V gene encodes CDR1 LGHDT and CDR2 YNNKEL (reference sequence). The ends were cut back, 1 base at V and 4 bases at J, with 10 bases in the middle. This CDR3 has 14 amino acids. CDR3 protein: CASSQGTLGETQYF. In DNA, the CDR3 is TGTGCCAGCAGCCAAGGAACTCTTGGAGAGACCCAGTACTTC.

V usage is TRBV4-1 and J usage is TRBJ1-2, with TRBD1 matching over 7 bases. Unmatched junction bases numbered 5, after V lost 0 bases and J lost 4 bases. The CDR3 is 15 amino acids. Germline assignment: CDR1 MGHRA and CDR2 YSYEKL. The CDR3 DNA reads TGCGCCAGCAGCCAAGATAGCAGGGGGGGCTATGGCTACACCTTC. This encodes CASSQDSRGGYGYTF.

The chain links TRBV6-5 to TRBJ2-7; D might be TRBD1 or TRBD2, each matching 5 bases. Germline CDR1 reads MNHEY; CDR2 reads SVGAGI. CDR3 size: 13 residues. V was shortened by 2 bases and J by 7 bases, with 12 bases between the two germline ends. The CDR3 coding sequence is TGTGCCAGCAGTTACGAGGGGACGGGGGAGCAGTACTTC. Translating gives CASSYEGTGEQYF.

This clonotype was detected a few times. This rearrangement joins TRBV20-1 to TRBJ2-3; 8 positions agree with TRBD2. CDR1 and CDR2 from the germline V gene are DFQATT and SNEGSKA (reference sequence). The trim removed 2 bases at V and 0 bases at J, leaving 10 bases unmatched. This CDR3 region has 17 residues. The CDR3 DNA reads TGCAGTGCTAGACTCGCCGTAGTAGCGGGGAGCACAGATACGCAGTATTTT. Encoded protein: CSARLAVVAGSTDTQYF.

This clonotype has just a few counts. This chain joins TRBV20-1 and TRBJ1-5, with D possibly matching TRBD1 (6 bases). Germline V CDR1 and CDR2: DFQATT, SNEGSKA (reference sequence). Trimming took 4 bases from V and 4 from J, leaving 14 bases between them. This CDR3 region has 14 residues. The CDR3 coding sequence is TGCAGTGCTATACAACAGGGCCCTAATCAGCCCCAGCATTTT. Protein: CSAIQQGPNQPQHF.

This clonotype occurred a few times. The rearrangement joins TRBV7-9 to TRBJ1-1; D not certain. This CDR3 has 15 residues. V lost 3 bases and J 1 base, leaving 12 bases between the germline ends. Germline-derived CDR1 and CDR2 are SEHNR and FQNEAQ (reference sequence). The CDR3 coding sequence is TGTGCCAGCAGCTTTAGTTGGAATTCGAACACTGAAGCTTTCTTT. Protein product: CASSFSWNSNTEAFF.

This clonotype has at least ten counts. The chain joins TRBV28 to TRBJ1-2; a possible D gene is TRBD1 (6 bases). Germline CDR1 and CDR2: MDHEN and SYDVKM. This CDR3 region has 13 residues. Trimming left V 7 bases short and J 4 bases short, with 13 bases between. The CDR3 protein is CASIGGGGYGYTF. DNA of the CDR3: TGTGCCAGCATAGGTGGAGGGGGCTATGGCTACACCTTC.

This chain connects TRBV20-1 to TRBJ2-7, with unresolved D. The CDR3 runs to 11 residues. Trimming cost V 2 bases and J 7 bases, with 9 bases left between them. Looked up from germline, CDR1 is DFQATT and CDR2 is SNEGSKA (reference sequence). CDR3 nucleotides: TGCAGTGCTAGATCCCCCGGTGAGCAGTACTTC. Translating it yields CSARSPGEQYF.

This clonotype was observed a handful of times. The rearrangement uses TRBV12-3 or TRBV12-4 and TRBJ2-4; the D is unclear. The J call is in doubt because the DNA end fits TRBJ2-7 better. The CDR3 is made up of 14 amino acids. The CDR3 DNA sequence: TGTGCCAGCAGTTTATCTGGGGTCGGCTACGAGCAGTACTTC. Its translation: CASSLSGVGYEQYF.

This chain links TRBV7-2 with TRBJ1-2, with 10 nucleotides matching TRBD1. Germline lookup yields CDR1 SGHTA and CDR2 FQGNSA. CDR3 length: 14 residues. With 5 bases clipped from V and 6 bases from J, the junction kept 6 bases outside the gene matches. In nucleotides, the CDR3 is TGTGCCAGCAGCAAGGACAGGGGGATTCATGGCTACACCTTC. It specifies CASSKDRGIHGYTF.

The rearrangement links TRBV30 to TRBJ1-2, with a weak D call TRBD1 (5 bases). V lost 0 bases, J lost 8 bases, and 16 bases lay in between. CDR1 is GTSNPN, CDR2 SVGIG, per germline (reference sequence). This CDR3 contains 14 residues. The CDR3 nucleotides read TGTGCCTGGAGTGTACGGTCAGGGCGTCTCGGCTACACCTTC. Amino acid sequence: CAWSVRSGRLGYTF.